These 22 T cell receptor beta chains originate from one sample sequenced in a study of early stage breast cancer tumors. Produced via immunoSEQ multiplex PCR; TCRdb's table is partial and in-frame only. Here the sample spans about 8,400 clones, 60% to 80% being singletons. The sequencing sample was made of normal breast tissue next to the tumor. These receptors all stem from a person between 55 and 70 years old with breast cancer.

The chain employs TRBV6-1 and TRBJ2-7; 10 bases fit TRBD2. This CDR3 comprises 15 residues. The germline gives CDR1 MNHNS, CDR2 SASEGT. V was pared by 8 bases and J by 0 bases, with 7 bases of the junction left unmatched. CDR3 DNA sequence: TGTGCCAGCCGCTGGACTAGCGGCGTCTCCTACGAGCAGTACTTC. It codes for CASRWTSGVSYEQYF.

The chain combines TRBV4-1 with TRBJ1-2, with 7 bases lining up with TRBD1. Germline V gene data show CDR1 as MGHRA and CDR2 as YSYEKL. After removal of 1 base from V and 4 bases from J, the junction contained 3 bases not matched to a gene. The CDR3 totals 14 residues. Here the CDR3 reads CASSQATGLYGYTF. The CDR3 DNA is TGCGCCAGCAGCCAAGCGACAGGGCTCTATGGCTACACCTTC.

This clone appeared a few times. In DNA, the CDR3 is TGTGCCAGCAGCTTGGCAGGGTCGGACTATGGCTACACCTTC. Residues: CASSLAGSDYGYTF. V usage is TRBV5-4 and J usage is TRBJ1-2, with D possibly TRBD1 on 5 matching bases. Germline V gene lookup returns CDR1 SGHNT and CDR2 YYREEE (reference sequence). The length of the CDR3 is 14 residues. Trimming took 0 bases from V and 3 from J, leaving 9 bases between them.

This clone was seen a single time. The chain carries TRBV9 and TRBJ1-2, with D possibly being TRBD1 (6 bases). CDR1 and CDR2 from the germline V gene are SGDLS and YYNGEE. Trimming shortened V by 0 bases and J by 2 bases, and 14 bases separated the two germline ends. This CDR3 is 16 amino acids long. The CDR3 region is CASSVENLDRNYGYTF. In nucleotides, the CDR3 is TGTGCCAGCAGCGTAGAAAATCTCGACAGGAACTATGGCTACACCTTC. The variable domain in full, with the rest retrieved from reference TRBV9 and TRBJ1-2, is DSGVTQTPKHLITATGQRVTLRCSPRSGDLSVYWYQQSLDQGLQFLIQYYNGEERAKGNILERFSAQQFPDLHSELNLSSLELGDSALYFCASSVENLDRNYGYTFGSGTRLTVV.

The rearrangement uses TRBV6-1 and TRBJ2-5; D may match TRBD1 or TRBD2 (5 bases each). In germline, CDR1 is MNHNS, CDR2 SASEGT. Trimming stripped 8 bases from V and 5 bases from J, with 9 bases between. This CDR3 has 11 amino acids. This CDR3 is CASGWGETQYF. DNA for the CDR3: TGTGCCAGCGGTTGGGGGGAGACCCAGTACTTC.

The chain employs TRBV18 and TRBJ1-3; the D is unclear. CDR3 length: 16 residues. Trimming left V 2 bases short and J 4 bases short, with 15 bases between. The V gene's germline CDR1 is KGHSH and CDR2 LQKENI. The CDR3 sequence is CASSPNEAGEGNTIYF. The CDR3 DNA reads TGTGCCAGCTCACCAAACGAAGCAGGAGAGGGAAACACCATATATTTT. The full variable domain, its missing parts supplied by reference TRBV18 and TRBJ1-3, is NAGVMQNPRHLVRRRGQEARLRCSPMKGHSHVYWYRQLPEEGLKFMVYLQKENIIDESGMPKERFSAEFPKEGPSILRIQQVVRGDSAAYFCASSPNEAGEGNTIYFGEGSWLTVV.

This rearrangement joins TRBV28 to TRBJ2-7, with 8 bases that match TRBD1. Looked up from germline, CDR1 is MDHEN and CDR2 is SYDVKM. The V gene end was trimmed by 2 bases and the J gene end by 13 bases; junction bases not matched to a gene: 4. The CDR3 sequence is 11 residues long. CDR3 residues: CASSLRTGQYF. The CDR3 DNA is TGTGCCAGCAGTTTACGGACAGGGCAATACTTC. The whole variable domain, filled in from reference TRBV28 and TRBJ2-7, reads DVKVTQSSRYLVKRTGEKVFLECVQDMDHENMFWYRQDPGLGLRLIYFSYDVKMKEKGDIPEGYSVSREKKERFSLILESASTNQTSMYLCASSLRTGQYFGPGTRLTVT.

V is TRBV27 and J is TRBJ2-1, with D maybe TRBD2 (7 bases). Trimming pared 5 bases from V and 4 bases from J, leaving 18 bases between. The germline CDR1 and CDR2 sequences are MNHEY and SMNVEV (reference sequence). The CDR3 spans 16 residues. CDR3: CASSLSVEGGYNEQFF. The DNA of the CDR3 is TGTGCCAGCAGTCTCTCTGTCGAGGGGGGGTACAATGAGCAGTTCTTC.

The chain has TRBV25-1 and TRBJ1-4; 11 bases line up with TRBD1. The CDR3 contains 14 residues. Germline trimming cut 8 bases from V and 7 bases from J; bases unmatched to any gene: 6. Germline V gene lookup returns CDR1 MGHDK and CDR2 SYGVNS. In nucleotides, the CDR3 is TGTGCCAGCCGTACCGGGACAGGGGGTGAAAAACTGTTTTTT. Amino acids: CASRTGTGGEKLFF.

The chain employs TRBV6-4 and TRBJ2-3; a weak D match, TRBD1 (5 bases). The germline V gene encodes CDR1 MRHNA and CDR2 SNTAGT. Trimming took 0 bases from V and 9 from J, leaving 10 bases between them. The CDR3 spans 13 residues. The CDR3 DNA reads as TGTGCCAGCAGTGACTCCAGTTCAGGGACGCAGTATTTT. Translation gives CASSDSSSGTQYF.

This sequence joins TRBV5-4 and TRBJ1-1; weak D call: TRBD1 (6 bases). The CDR3 sequence is 15 residues long. The germline gives CDR1 SGHNT, CDR2 YYREEE (reference sequence). V gave up 4 bases and J gave up 0 bases, with 13 bases separating them. This chain's CDR3 is CASSPAGALNTEAFF. The CDR3, as DNA: TGTGCCAGCAGCCCCGCAGGGGCCCTGAACACTGAAGCTTTCTTT.

This clone was seen a single time. The CDR3 bases are TGTGCCAGCAGCTTGGAAAGTTTCGAGGACACCTTC. Translation: CASSLESFEDTF. This sequence joins TRBV5-6 and TRBJ1-2; D is ambiguous. CDR3 size: 12 residues. Trimming removed 0 bases at V and 12 bases at J, with 12 bases between. Germline V gene data show CDR1 as SGHDT and CDR2 as YYEEEE.

The rearrangement links TRBV7-9 to TRBJ1-2; D remains ambiguous. Germline V gives CDR1 SEHNR, CDR2 FQNEAQ (reference sequence). V was shortened by 5 bases and J by 8 bases, with 15 bases between the two germline ends. The CDR3 sequence is 13 residues long. The CDR3 is CASSRVGLGGYTF. The CDR3 nucleotides are TGTGCCAGCAGCCGGGTAGGGCTAGGAGGCTACACCTTC.

The chain links TRBV2 to TRBJ2-1; tentatively, D is TRBD1 (6 bases). This CDR3 has 13 residues. V shed 5 bases and J shed 13 bases, with 18 bases lying between them. Germline values: CDR1 SNHLY, CDR2 FYNNEI. CDR3 coding DNA: TGTGCCAGCAGTTACTTGCAGGGGCTGGAACAGTTCTTC. It is translated as CASSYLQGLEQFF.

V is TRBV6-5 and J is TRBJ1-1; 8 bases agree with TRBD1. V was clipped by 5 bases and J by 11 bases; unmatched bases: 10. This CDR3 spans 13 amino acids. CDR1 is MNHEY and CDR2 is SVGAGI in the germline V gene. The CDR3 region is CASSPTPTGVAFF. DNA for the CDR3: TGTGCCAGCAGTCCGACCCCGACAGGGGTGGCTTTCTTT.

The chain is built from TRBV5-6 and TRBJ2-7; D call uncertain. The CDR3 runs to 16 residues. V lost 4 bases and J lost 2, with 19 bases in between. CDR1 and CDR2 (germline): SGHDT, YYEEEE. CDR3 residues: CASSGIGDREPYEQYF. The CDR3 DNA is TGTGCCAGCAGCGGAATCGGAGACCGTGAACCCTACGAGCAGTACTTC.

This chain links TRBV7-2 with TRBJ2-1, with D unresolved. The CDR3 sequence is 14 residues long. V dropped 2 bases and J dropped 7 bases, with 12 bases sitting between them. The germline V gene has CDR1 SGHTA and CDR2 FQGNSA. The CDR3 DNA reads as TGTGCCAGCAGCTTACATCCAGATAGGAATGAGCAGTTCTTC. Translation: CASSLHPDRNEQFF.

The chain recombines TRBV28 with TRBJ2-1; no reliable D call. The CDR3 has 14 residues. Germline V gene sequence: CDR1 MDHEN, CDR2 SYDVKM. V was clipped by 1 base and J by 8 bases, with 12 bases between them. The CDR3 coding sequence is TGTGCCAGCAGTTTATTTCGGGTCGCTCATGAGCAGTTCTTC. Translated: CASSLFRVAHEQFF.

CDR3 protein: CASSLLATEAFF. The DNA of the CDR3 is TGTGCCAGCAGCTTATTAGCCACTGAAGCTTTCTTT. V is TRBV7-9 and J is TRBJ1-1, with D unclear. Between the trimmed V and J ends, which lost 2 bases and 4 bases, there was a span of 5 bases. The length of the CDR3 is 12 residues. Per the germline V gene, CDR1 is SEHNR and CDR2 is FQNEAQ (reference sequence). Complete variable domain (other parts from reference TRBV7-9 and TRBJ1-1): DTGVSQNPRHKITKRGQNVTFRCDPISEHNRLYWYRQTLGQGPEFLTYFQNEAQLEKSRLLSDRFSAERPKGSFSTLEIQRTEQGDSAMYLCASSLLATEAFFGQGTRLTVV.

V and J are TRBV7-9 and TRBJ1-1; 7 bases align to TRBD1. Trimming at V came to 5 bases and at J to 6 bases, leaving 12 bases not matched to a gene. Germline V gives CDR1 SEHNR, CDR2 FQNEAQ (reference sequence). This CDR3 spans 15 amino acids. CDR3 region: CASSPKDRLGAEAFF. CDR3 in DNA: TGTGCCAGCAGCCCTAAGGACAGGCTAGGGGCTGAAGCTTTCTTT. The entire variable domain, with the rest obtained from reference TRBV7-9 and TRBJ1-1, is as follows: DTGVSQNPRHKITKRGQNVTFRCDPISEHNRLYWYRQTLGQGPEFLTYFQNEAQLEKSRLLSDRFSAERPKGSFSTLEIQRTEQGDSAMYLCASSPKDRLGAEAFFGQGTRLTVV.

The chain links TRBV6-6 to TRBJ2-7, with a possible D match to TRBD1 (6 bases). Trimming left V 2 bases short and J 0 bases short, with 11 bases between. Germline lookup yields CDR1 MNHNY and CDR2 SVGAGI (reference sequence). The CDR3 length is 15 residues. The CDR3 DNA reads as TGTGCCAGCAGTTACGGGGCAGGGGTCTCCTACGAGCAGTACTTC. Translating it yields CASSYGAGVSYEQYF.

The rearrangement joins TRBV15 to TRBJ1-3; no definite D call. The CDR3 spans 16 residues. CDR1 and CDR2 from the germline V gene are LNHNV and YYDKDF (reference sequence). V was cut by 3 bases and J by 3 bases, with 15 bases left in between. DNA of the CDR3: TGTGCCACCAGCAGTGGTTTGTCAAGGAATGGAAACACCATATATTTT. Amino acid sequence: CATSSGLSRNGNTIYF.